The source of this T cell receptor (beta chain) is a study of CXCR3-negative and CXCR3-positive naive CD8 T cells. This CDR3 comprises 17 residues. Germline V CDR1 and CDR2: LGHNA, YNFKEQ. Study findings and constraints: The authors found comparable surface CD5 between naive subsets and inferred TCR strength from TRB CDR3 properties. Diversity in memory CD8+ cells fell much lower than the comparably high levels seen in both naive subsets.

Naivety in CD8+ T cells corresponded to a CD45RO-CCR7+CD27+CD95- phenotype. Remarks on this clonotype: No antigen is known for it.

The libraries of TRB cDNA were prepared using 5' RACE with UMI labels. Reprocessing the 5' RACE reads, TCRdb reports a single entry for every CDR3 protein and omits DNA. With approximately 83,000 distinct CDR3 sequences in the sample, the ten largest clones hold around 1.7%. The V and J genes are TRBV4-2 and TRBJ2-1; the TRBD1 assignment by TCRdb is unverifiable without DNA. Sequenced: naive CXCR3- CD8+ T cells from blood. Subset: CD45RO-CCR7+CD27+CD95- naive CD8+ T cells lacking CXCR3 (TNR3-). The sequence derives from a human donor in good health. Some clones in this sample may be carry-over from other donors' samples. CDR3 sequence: CASSHITRGQNYNEQFF.